The following is a T cell receptor (beta chain) sequence with its context. Its antigen remains unidentified. This record belongs to a study of cytomegalovirus exposure and HLA in healthy donors. The study's findings and limits: Later analysis demonstrated an association between a missense DCLRE1C variant and TCR beta V- and J-gene trimming. A later analysis appeared to link common viral pathogens to several of the most significant clusters. Likely technical artifact: a cluster of highly shared sequence variants. As a later analysis revealed, the rate of TCR association differed by HLA locus, with DRB1 most and HLA-C fewest.

The PCR contained 60 Vbeta and 13 Jbeta primers. Produced via immunoSEQ multiplex PCR; TCRdb's table is partial and in-frame only. The sample consists of about 40,000 clones, over 60% of them appearing once. The CDR3 length is 13 residues. The germline gives CDR1 MDHEN, CDR2 SYDVKM. V was clipped by 5 bases and J by 3 bases, with 10 bases between them. Input material: PBMCs. The chain links TRBV28 to TRBJ1-1, with D possibly TRBD1 on 5 matching bases. The TCR was taken from a man aged 35 to 55 in good health and CMV-seronegative. In DNA form, the CDR3 reads TGTGCCAGCAGTCCTGGGACTCACACTGAAGCTTTCTTT. Translated: CASSPGTHTEAFF.